The clone carrying this TCR beta chain has a count of ten or more. These data originate in a study of T-cell memory formation after mild COVID-19. The overall study: Clusters were largely donor specific.

Trimming removed 4 bases from V and 6 bases from J; junction bases left unmatched: 16. The germline V gene encodes CDR1 SGHTA and CDR2 FQGNSA. This CDR3 region has 19 residues. TCRdb independently ran MiXCR on the 5' RACE reads; one entry per CDR3 protein. The table includes about 38,000 distinct CDR3 sequences, roughly an eighth detected once. Sequencing was performed on PBMCs or a T cell subset sorted from them (not recorded which). V gene TRBV7-2 combines with J gene TRBJ2-2; TRBD2 matches 11 bases. This clonotype was sampled from a man aged 18 to 29 who had mild COVID-19 (a few samples of this study predate the infection). Cell type and time point are not known. CDR3 nucleotides: TGTGCCAGCAGCTCGCGCGCACTAGCGGGGGCAACTGGGTCCGGGGAGCTGTTTTTT. Translated: CASSSRALAGATGSGELFF.